This T cell receptor beta chain was obtained from a study of cytomegalovirus exposure and HLA in healthy donors. A word on this clone: Antigen specificity is unknown.

The CDR3 is 13 residues long. In germline, CDR1 is SGHAT, CDR2 FQNNGV. The germline V and J ends were trimmed by 3 bases and 3 bases, with 7 bases remaining between them. Primers included in the PCR were 60 Vbeta and 13 Jbeta primers. TCRdb's table, derived via immunoSEQ multiplex PCR, lists solely in-frame clones and lacks some. This sample has tens of thousands of clones, with 70% to 75% found just once. Study-wide findings and caveats: Segments of the TCR beta V type were, in most cases, productive about 90% or about 30% of the time in an earlier analysis. For most TCR sequences rarity was the rule, although some public TCRs occurred in many donors. The study put under 200 TCR beta chains on its list as cytomegalovirus-associated.

The specimen sequenced was PBMCs. J is TRBJ2-3 and V is TRBV11-2; no clear D gene. The clonotype comes from a woman aged 45-60 years in good health and CMV-seropositive. The CDR3 bases are TGTGCCAGCAGCTTTTCTCAGACAGATACGCAGTATTTT. Translation: CASSFSQTDTQYF.